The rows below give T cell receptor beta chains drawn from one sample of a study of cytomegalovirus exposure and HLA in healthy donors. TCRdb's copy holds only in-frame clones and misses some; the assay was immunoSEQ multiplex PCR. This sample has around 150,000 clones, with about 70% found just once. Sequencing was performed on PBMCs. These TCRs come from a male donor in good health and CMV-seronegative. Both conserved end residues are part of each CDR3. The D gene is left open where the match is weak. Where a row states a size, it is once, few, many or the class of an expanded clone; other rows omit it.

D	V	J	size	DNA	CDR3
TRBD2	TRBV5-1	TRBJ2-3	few	TGCGCCAGCAGCTTGGATGTCGGACTAGCGGGGGGGCGACGCACAGATACGCAGTATTTT	CASSLDVGLAGGRRTDTQYF
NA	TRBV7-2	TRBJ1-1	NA	TGTGCCAGCAGCTCTGGGAGACGGACTGAAGCTTTCTTT	CASSSGRRTEAFF
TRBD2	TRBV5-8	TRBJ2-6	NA	TGTGCCAGCAGCGATCCGGGACTAGCGGGAGGGCCCTCTGGGGCCAACGTCCTGACTTTC	CASSDPGLAGGPSGANVLTF
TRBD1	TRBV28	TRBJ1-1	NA	TGTGCCAGCAGACCCCCGGGACAGGTTGAAGCTTTCTTT	CASRPPGQVEAFF
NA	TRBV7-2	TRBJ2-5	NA	TGTGCCAGCAGCCGAGACAGGTACCAAGAGACCCAGTACTTC	CASSRDRYQETQYF
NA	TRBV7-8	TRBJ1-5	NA	TGTGCCAGCAGCTTACAGGGAGGAGGCAATCAGCCCCAGCATTTT	CASSLQGGGNQPQHF
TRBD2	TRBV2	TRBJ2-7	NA	TGTGCCAGCAGAGCGGGACTAGCGGCCACCTACGAGCAGTACTTC	CASRAGLAATYEQYF
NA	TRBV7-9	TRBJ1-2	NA	TGTTCCAGCAGCTTAATTCAACTCGGAGGGGAGAATGGCTACACCTTC	CSSSLIQLGGENGYTF
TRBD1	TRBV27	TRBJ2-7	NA	TGTGCCAGCAGCCCTTATCGGGACAGCTCCTACGAGCAGTACTTC	CASSPYRDSSYEQYF
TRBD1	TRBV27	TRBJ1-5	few	TGTGCCAGCAGTTACACAGGGGGCGCATGGCAGCCCCAGCATTTT	CASSYTGGAWQPQHF
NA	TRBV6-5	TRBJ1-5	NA	TGTGCCAGCAGTTTGGGCGGGGGGGTCAATCAGCCCCAGCATTTT	CASSLGGGVNQPQHF
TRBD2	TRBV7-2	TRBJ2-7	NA	TGTGCCAGCAGCGAATTTAGCGGGATAGACTACGAGCAGTACTTC	CASSEFSGIDYEQYF
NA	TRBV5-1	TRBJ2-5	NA	TGCGCCAGCAGCTTGGCCGGCGATTCTCGAGGGTCCGAGACCCAGTACTTC	CASSLAGDSRGSETQYF
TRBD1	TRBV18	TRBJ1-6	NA	TGTGCCAGCTCCCCTGAAAGGGGGCTGAATAGTTCACCCCTCCACTTT	CASSPERGLNSSPLHF
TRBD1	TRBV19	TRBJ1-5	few	TGTGCCAGCCGCTCACAGGGGGAAGGTCAGCCCCAGCATTTT	CASRSQGEGQPQHF
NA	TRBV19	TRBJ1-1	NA	TGTGCCAGTAGCCGGGGGGCCTGGGACACTGAAGCTTTCTTT	CASSRGAWDTEAFF
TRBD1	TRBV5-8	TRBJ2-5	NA	TGTGCCAGCAGCTTGGGACAGGGGGCAGAGACCCAGTACTTC	CASSLGQGAETQYF
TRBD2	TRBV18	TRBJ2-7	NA	TGTGCCAGCTCACCAACAGCGGCGGGGGGCGTCGAGCAGTACTTC	CASSPTAAGGVEQYF
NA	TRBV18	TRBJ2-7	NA	TGTGCCAGCTCACCACGGGCGGGGTACGAGCAGTACTTC	CASSPRAGYEQYF
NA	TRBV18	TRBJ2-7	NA	TGTGCCAGCTCACCAGGAAGCAGGTCCGACTACGAGCAGTACTTC	CASSPGSRSDYEQYF
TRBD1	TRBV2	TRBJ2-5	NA	TGTGCCAGCAGTTCCGGGACAGAGAATAAAGAGACCCAGTACTTC	CASSSGTENKETQYF
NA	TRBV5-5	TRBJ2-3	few	TGTGCCAGCAGGCGGAGCACAGATACGCAGTATTTT	CASRRSTDTQYF
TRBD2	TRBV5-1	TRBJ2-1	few	TGCGCCAGCAGTTCATCGGCGGGGGTCAATGAGCAGTTCTTC	CASSSSAGVNEQFF
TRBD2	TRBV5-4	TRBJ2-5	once	TGTGCCAGCAGCTCCAGCGGGGGGGTTCAAGAGACCCAGTACTTC	CASSSSGGVQETQYF
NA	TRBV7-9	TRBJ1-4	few	TGTTCCAGCAGCTTACTGAACAGAGATAATGAAAAACTGTTTTTT	CSSSLLNRDNEKLFF
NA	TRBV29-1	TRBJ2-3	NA	TGCAGCGCCCGGCCGGAGCCAGATACGCAGTATTTT	CSARPEPDTQYF
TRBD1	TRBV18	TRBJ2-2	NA	TGTGCCAGCTCACCACCGAGACAGGGTGGCACCGGGGAGCTGTTTTTT	CASSPPRQGGTGELFF
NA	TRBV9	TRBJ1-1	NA	TGTGCCAGCAGCGTGCTCGCGGGAACTGAAGCTTTCTTT	CASSVLAGTEAFF